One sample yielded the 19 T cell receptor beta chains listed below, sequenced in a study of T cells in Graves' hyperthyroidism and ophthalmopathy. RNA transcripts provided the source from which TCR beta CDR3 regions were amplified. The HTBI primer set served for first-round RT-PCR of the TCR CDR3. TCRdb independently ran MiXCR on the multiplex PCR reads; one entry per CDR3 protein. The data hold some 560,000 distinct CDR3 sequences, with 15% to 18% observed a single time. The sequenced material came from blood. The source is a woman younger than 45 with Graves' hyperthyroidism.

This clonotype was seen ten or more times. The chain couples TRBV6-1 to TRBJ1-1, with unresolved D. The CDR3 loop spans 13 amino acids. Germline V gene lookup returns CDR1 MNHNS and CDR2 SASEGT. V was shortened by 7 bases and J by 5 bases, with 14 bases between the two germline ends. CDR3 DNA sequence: TGTGCCAGCATTAACCTCGGGGAGACTGAAGCTTTCTTT. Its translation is CASINLGETEAFF.

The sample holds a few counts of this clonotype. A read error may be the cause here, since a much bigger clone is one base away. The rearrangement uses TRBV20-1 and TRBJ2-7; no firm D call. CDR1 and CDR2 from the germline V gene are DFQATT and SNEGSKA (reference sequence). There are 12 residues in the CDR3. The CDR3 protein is CSASQQSYKQYF. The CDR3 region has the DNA TGCAGTGCTAGTCAACAGTCCTACAAGCAGTACTTC.

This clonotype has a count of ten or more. The CDR3 DNA sequence: TGTGCCACCAGTGACCTAGCGGGAGGGCCCGATGAGCAGTTCTTC. Translating it yields CATSDLAGGPDEQFF. The chain employs TRBV24-1 and TRBJ2-1; 12 positions agree with TRBD2. This CDR3 spans 15 amino acids. Trimming removed 4 bases from V and 8 bases from J; junction bases left unmatched: 5. The V gene's germline CDR1 is KGHDR and CDR2 SFDVKD.

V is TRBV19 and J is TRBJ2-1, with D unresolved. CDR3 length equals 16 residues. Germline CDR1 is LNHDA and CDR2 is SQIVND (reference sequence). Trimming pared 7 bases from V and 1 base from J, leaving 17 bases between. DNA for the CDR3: TGTGCCAGTATTACTTTGAGAACCCCTTCCTACAATGAGCAGTTCTTC. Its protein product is CASITLRTPSYNEQFF.

CDR3 residues: CASSSFPGINQPQHF. The CDR3 coding sequence is TGTGCCAGTAGTTCTTTTCCGGGGATCAATCAGCCCCAGCATTTT. J is TRBJ1-5 and V is TRBV19; D remains unclear. The CDR3 sequence is 15 residues long. Germline CDR1 reads LNHDA; CDR2 reads SQIVND (reference sequence). Trimming cost V 5 bases and J 3 bases, with 14 bases left between them.

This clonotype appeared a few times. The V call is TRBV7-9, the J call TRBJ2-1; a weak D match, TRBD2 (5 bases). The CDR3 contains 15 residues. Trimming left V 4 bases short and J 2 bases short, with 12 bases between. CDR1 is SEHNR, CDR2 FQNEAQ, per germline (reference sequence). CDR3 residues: CASSSYGGAYNEQFF. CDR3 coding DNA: TGTGCCAGCAGCTCGTATGGAGGCGCCTACAATGAGCAGTTCTTC.

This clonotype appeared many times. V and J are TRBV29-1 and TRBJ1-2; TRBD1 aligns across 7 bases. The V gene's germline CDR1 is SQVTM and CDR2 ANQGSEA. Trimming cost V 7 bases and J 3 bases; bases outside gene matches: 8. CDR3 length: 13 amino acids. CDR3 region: CSASQGRDYGYTF. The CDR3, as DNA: TGCAGCGCCTCACAGGGGAGGGACTATGGCTACACCTTC.

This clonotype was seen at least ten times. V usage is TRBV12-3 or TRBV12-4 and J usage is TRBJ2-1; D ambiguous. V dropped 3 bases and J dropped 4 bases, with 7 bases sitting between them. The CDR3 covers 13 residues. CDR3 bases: TGTGCCAGCAGTTTTGGGCTATACAATGAGCAGTTCTTC. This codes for CASSFGLYNEQFF.

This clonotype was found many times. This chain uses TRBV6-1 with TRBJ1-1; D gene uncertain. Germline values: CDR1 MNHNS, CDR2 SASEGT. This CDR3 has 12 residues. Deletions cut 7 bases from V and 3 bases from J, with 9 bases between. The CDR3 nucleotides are TGTGCCAGCACCCTTGTGGACACTGAAGCTTTCTTT. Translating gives CASTLVDTEAFF.

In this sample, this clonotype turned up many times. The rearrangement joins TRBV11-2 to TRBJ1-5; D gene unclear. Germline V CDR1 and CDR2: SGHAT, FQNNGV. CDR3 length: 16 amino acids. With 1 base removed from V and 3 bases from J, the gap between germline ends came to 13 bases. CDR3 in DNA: TGTGCCAGCAGCTTAGGGGCAGCCATAGACAATCAGCCCCAGCATTTT. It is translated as CASSLGAAIDNQPQHF.

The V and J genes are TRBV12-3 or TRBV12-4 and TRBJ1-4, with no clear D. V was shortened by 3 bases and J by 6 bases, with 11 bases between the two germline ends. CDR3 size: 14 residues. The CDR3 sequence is CASSFSMADEKLFF. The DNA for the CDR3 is TGTGCCAGCAGTTTTAGTATGGCGGATGAAAAACTGTTTTTT.

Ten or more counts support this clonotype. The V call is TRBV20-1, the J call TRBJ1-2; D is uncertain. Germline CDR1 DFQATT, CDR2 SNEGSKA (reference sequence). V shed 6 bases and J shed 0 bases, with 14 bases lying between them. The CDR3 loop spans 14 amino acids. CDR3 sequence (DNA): TGCAGTGCCCTCGGGCGTTTAGCTAACTATGGCTACACCTTC. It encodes CSALGRLANYGYTF.

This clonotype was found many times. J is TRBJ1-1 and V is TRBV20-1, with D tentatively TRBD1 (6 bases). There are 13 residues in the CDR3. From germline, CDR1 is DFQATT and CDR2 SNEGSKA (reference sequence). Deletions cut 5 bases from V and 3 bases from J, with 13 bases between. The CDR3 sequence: CSADSTGYTEAFF. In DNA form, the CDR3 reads TGCAGTGCTGACTCCACAGGGTACACTGAAGCTTTCTTT.

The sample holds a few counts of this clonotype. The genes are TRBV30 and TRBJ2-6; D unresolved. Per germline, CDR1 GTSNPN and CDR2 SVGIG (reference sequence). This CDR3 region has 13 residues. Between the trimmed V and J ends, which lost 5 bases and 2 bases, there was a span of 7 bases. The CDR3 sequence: CAWAGPGANVLTF. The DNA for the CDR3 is TGTGCCTGGGCCGGACCTGGGGCCAACGTCCTGACTTTC.

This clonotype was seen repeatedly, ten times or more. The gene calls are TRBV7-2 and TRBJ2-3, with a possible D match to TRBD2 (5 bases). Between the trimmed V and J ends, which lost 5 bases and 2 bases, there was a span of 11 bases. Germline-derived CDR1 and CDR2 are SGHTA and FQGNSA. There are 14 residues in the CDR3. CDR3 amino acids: CASSPQRHTDTQYF. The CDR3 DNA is TGTGCCAGCAGCCCCCAGCGGCACACAGATACGCAGTATTTT. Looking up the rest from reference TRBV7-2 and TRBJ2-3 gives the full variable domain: GAGVSQSPSNKVTEKGKDVELRCDPISGHTALYWYRQSLGQGLEFLIYFQGNSAPDKSGLPSDRFSAERTGGSVSTLTIQRTQQEDSAVYLCASSPQRHTDTQYFGPGTRLTVL.

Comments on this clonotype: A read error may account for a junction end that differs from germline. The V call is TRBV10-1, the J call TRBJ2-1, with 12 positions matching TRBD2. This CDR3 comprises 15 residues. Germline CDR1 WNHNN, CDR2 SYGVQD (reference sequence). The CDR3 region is CASKTSGSRDNKQFF. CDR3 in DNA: TGCGCCAGCAAGACTAGCGGGAGTCGCGACAATAAGCAGTTCTTC.

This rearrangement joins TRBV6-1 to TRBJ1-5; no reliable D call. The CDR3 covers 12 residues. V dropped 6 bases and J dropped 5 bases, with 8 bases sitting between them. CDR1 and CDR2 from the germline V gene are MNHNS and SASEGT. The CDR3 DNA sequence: TGTGCCAGCAGGGACGGACATCAGCCCCAGCATTTT. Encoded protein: CASRDGHQPQHF.

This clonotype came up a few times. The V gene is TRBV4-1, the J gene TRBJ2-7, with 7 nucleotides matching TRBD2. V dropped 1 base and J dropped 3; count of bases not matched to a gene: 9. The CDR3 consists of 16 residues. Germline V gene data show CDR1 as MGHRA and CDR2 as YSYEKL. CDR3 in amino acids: CASSQGPPRGYYEQYF. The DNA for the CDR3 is TGCGCCAGCAGCCAAGGTCCCCCGCGGGGGTACTACGAGCAGTACTTC.

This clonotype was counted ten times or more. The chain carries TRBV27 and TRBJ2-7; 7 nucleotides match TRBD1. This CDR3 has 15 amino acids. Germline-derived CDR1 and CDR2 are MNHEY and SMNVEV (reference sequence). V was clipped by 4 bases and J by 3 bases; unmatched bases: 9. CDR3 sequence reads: CASSSQTGSDYEQYF. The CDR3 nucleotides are TGTGCCAGCAGTTCCCAGACAGGGTCTGACTACGAGCAGTACTTC.